This T cell receptor beta chain appears in the sequencing data of a study of identical twins. From germline, CDR1 is DFQATT and CDR2 SNEGSKA (reference sequence). The V gene end was trimmed by 0 bases and the J gene end by 5 bases; junction bases not matched to a gene: 8. This CDR3 has 15 residues. Healthy Caucasians were all of the donors. General study findings and limits: Memory repertoires showed no such pattern, whereas abundant cord blood beta clonotypes carried fewer insertions. One should note that invariant MAIT and iNKT cells could partly confound zero-insertion analyses.

In the case of this clonotype: The target antigen is unknown.

A template switching step contributed a universal primer site, while unique molecular identifiers were present in the cDNA. MiXCR, applied by TCRdb to the 5' RACE reads, yields one record per CDR3 protein. The top ten hold roughly 12% of the sample, which has 350,000 to 450,000 distinct CDR3 sequences, approximately 18% seen once. The sequencing input was naive T cells sorted from blood. This sequence was found in a man aged 45-65 years in good health. V is TRBV20-1 and J is TRBJ1-2; 8 bases align to TRBD1. CDR3 sequence: CSAREGRGRGYGYTF. DNA of the CDR3: TGCAGTGCTAGAGAAGGCAGGGGGCGGGGATATGGCTACACCTTC.